The present TCR beta chain was sequenced within a study of T cell changes during pregnancy in multiple sclerosis. Trimming removed 5 bases from V and 0 bases from J; junction bases left unmatched: 5. The CDR3 totals 15 residues. Germline CDR1 is SGHVS and CDR2 is FNYEAQ. This table comes from immunoSEQ multiplex PCR, and its TCRdb copy is limited to in-frame clones, with some not included. The table has some 100,000 clones, around 93% seen once; the top ten hold roughly 1%. The origin of this receptor is a female donor with multiple sclerosis, enrolled in a pregnancy study. The sequencing used peripheral blood, collected before pregnancy. The rearrangement links TRBV7-6 to TRBJ2-7; 9 bases match TRBD2. The CDR3 coding sequence is TGTGCCAGCAGCCCCACGGGACTAGCCTCCTACGAGCAGTACTTC. This translates into CASSPTGLASYEQYF.